Sequencing of this T cell receptor (delta chain) was carried out in a study of gamma-delta T cells after stem cell transplantation. Only a few counts were recorded for this clone. TCRdb processed the RT-PCR reads again with the CATT caller. Seen here are 2,000 to 2,500 delta-chain clones, approximately 20% observed once, and the top ten hold around 7.3%. The material sequenced was gamma-delta T cells. The sequence derives from a human donor. It is not recorded whose cells these are; they may come from a transplant donor.

The CDR3 protein is CAFPPILGVRSWDTRQMFF. DNA for the CDR3: TGTGCCTTCCCACCTATACTGGGGGTTAGATCCTGGGACACCCGACAGATGTTTTTC. V and J are TRDV3 and TRDJ3; 8 bases align to TRDD3. The CDR3 has 19 amino acids. Trimming at V came to 3 bases and at J to 1 base, leaving 14 bases not matched to a gene. The germline V gene encodes CDR1 TVYSNPD and CDR2 GDNSRS (reference sequence).